The 21 T cell receptor beta chains reported below all come from one sample, sequenced in a study of regulatory T cells in long-lasting Graves disease (dated by TCRdb to the early 2020s). The time point tag for this specimen amounts to: newly diagnosed GD, antithyroid drugs for less than 3 months. For both TCR sequencing and RNA sequencing, RNA was extracted from PBMCs in TRIzol. The library came from multiplex PCR. Sequencing used an Illumina HiSeq 4000. To build TCR beta libraries, CDR3 regions were amplified by Arm-PCR using iRepertoire HTBI primers. Through fastp at Q25 and MiXCR, TCRdb rebuilt clones from the public reads, retaining in-frame beta chains. Identical CDR3 protein sequences are pooled into one entry, listed with their most common genes and DNA. The sample table shows roughly 500,000 distinct CDR3 sequences, and approximately 15% are seen once. The ten top clones hold under 10% of the sample.

In addition, the sample was reused for a study of T cells in Graves' hyperthyroidism and ophthalmopathy.

Source: peripheral blood mononuclear cells (PBMCs), taken at new diagnosis, from a patient treated with antithyroid drugs. The receptors shown here come from a young man with Graves disease. Donor details come from another sample of the same person, matched by shared clones.

Many counts were recorded for this clonotype. This chain links TRBV12-3 or TRBV12-4 with TRBJ1-5; D may be TRBD1 (6 bases). Trimming removed 6 bases from V and 0 bases from J, with 12 bases in between. The CDR3 sequence is 15 residues long. This CDR3 is CASRGHDYSNQPQHF. CDR3 sequence (DNA): TGTGCCAGCAGGGGACACGACTATAGCAATCAGCCCCAGCATTTT.

The V call is TRBV5-4, the J call TRBJ2-5; D might be TRBD2 (6 bases). The CDR3 has 14 residues. Trimming took 3 bases from V and 2 from J, leaving 11 bases between them. The V gene's germline CDR1 is SGHNT and CDR2 YYREEE (reference sequence). CDR3 sequence: CASSSGSGQETQYF. The CDR3 DNA sequence: TGTGCCAGCAGCTCCGGGAGCGGTCAAGAGACCCAGTACTTC.

This clonotype was counted ten times or more. The chain employs TRBV2 and TRBJ1-1; D gene ambiguous. This CDR3 comprises 13 residues. Germline-derived CDR1 and CDR2 are SNHLY and FYNNEI. V was clipped by 1 base and J by 7 bases, with 10 bases between them. CDR3 DNA sequence: TGTGCCAGCAGTGAAGTGGAGGGTAGTGAAGCTTTCTTT. Protein product: CASSEVEGSEAFF.

Concerning this clonotype itself: A single base separates this from a much larger clone, so it may be a read error. The V and J genes are TRBV5-4 and TRBJ2-7, with D perhaps assigned TRBD1 or TRBD2 (5 bases each). The length of the CDR3 is 14 residues. Germline V CDR1 and CDR2: SGHNT, YYREEE (reference sequence). V was cut by 4 bases and J by 0 bases, with 11 bases left in between. CDR3 sequence (DNA): TGTGCCAGCAGCCACTGGGACGGCTCCTACGAGCAGTACTTC. Its protein is CASSHWDGSYEQYF.

The table lists this clonotype with many counts. The genes are TRBV6-2 or TRBV6-3 and TRBJ2-7, with D perhaps TRBD1 or TRBD2 (5 bases each). Germline V gene sequence: CDR1 MNHEY, CDR2 SVGEGT. The V end lost 5 bases, the J end lost 3 bases, and 26 bases lay between the germline ends. The CDR3 spans 18 residues. CDR3 sequence: CASSEASRDRLRNYEQYF. CDR3 coding DNA: TGTGCCAGCAGTGAAGCATCCCGGGACCGATTGAGAAACTACGAGCAGTACTTC.

The chain carries TRBV14 and TRBJ1-2, with unresolved D. This CDR3 has 13 amino acids. Germline V gives CDR1 SGHDN, CDR2 FVKESK. V was shortened by 1 base and J by 5 bases, with 8 bases between the two germline ends. The CDR3 nucleotides are TGTGCCAGCAGCCAAGGGCCCGGGTATGGCTACACCTTC. Amino acid sequence: CASSQGPGYGYTF.

This clonotype was detected ten times or more. The CDR3 region has the DNA TGTGCCACCAGTGACCGACAGGGGGTTTTTGGCTACACCTTC. Protein: CATSDRQGVFGYTF. This chain links TRBV24-1 with TRBJ1-2; 9 bases match TRBD1. The CDR3 runs 14 residues. Germline CDR1 is KGHDR and CDR2 is SFDVKD. The junction had 6 bases not matched to a gene; V was cut back by 4 bases and J by 7 bases.

This clonotype was counted at least ten times. The chain links TRBV20-1 to TRBJ2-3, with 8 positions matching TRBD2. In germline, CDR1 is DFQATT, CDR2 SNEGSKA (reference sequence). The CDR3 is 16 residues long. The V gene end was trimmed by 0 bases and the J gene end by 4 bases; junction bases not matched to a gene: 9. For the CDR3, the DNA is TGCAGTGCTAGAGATCCGGGTAGCGGGATGGCAGATACGCAGTATTTT. This sequence encodes CSARDPGSGMADTQYF.

This clonotype has ten or more counts. The rearrangement links TRBV19 to TRBJ2-7; D is unresolved. V gave up 1 base and J gave up 1 base, with 11 bases separating them. CDR1 is LNHDA and CDR2 is SQIVND in the germline V gene (reference sequence). CDR3 length: 15 residues. CDR3 amino acids: CASSIGVATSYEQYF. The CDR3 nucleotides are TGTGCCAGTAGTATAGGCGTGGCGACTTCCTACGAGCAGTACTTC.

This clonotype has at least ten counts. The chain uses TRBV11-2 and TRBJ2-5; D remains ambiguous. Germline V gives CDR1 SGHAT, CDR2 FQNNGV. V lost 7 bases, J lost 5 bases, and 8 bases lay in between. The CDR3 loop spans 11 amino acids. The chain's CDR3 is CASTNAETQYF. CDR3 bases: TGTGCCAGCACCAATGCGGAGACCCAGTACTTC. Full variable domain (missing parts from reference TRBV11-2 and TRBJ2-5): EAGVAQSPRYKIIEKRQSVAFWCNPISGHATLYWYQQILGQGPKLLIQFQNNGVVDDSQLPKDRFSAERLKGVDSTLKIQPAKLEDSAVYLCASTNAETQYFGPGTRLLVL.

In DNA form, the CDR3 reads TGTGCCATCAGTGAGTCAACGCGAGGGGGGATTTACAATGAGCAGTTCTTC. As protein: CAISESTRGGIYNEQFF. J is TRBJ2-1 and V is TRBV10-3; D could derive from TRBD1 or TRBD2 (6 bases each). V was shortened by 0 bases and J by 4 bases, with 16 bases between the two germline ends. The CDR3 spans 17 residues. Germline V gives CDR1 ENHRY, CDR2 SYGVKD.

The sample holds a few counts of this clonotype. The chain has TRBV3-1 and TRBJ1-1, with TRBD1 identical over 8 bases. This CDR3 is 15 amino acids long. The germline V gene encodes CDR1 LGHDT and CDR2 YNNKEL (reference sequence). Germline trimming cut 4 bases from V and 6 bases from J; bases unmatched to any gene: 10. CDR3 DNA sequence: TGTGCCAGCAGCCCCCGGACAGGGAAGATGCCTGAAGCTTTCTTT. Amino acid sequence: CASSPRTGKMPEAFF.

Ten or more counts support this clonotype. The chain has TRBV20-1 and TRBJ2-7, with D possibly matching TRBD2 (7 bases). The V end was cut by 6 bases, the J end by 2 bases, with 17 bases between. The CDR3 runs 14 residues. Per the germline V gene, CDR1 is DFQATT and CDR2 is SNEGSKA (reference sequence). CDR3 in DNA: TGCAGTGCCGCCTTGGGGGGGCCACCCTACGAGCAGTACTTC. Translated: CSAALGGPPYEQYF.

As regards this clonotype: It may be a read error: a sequence one base away is much more abundant. The chain combines TRBV6-2 or TRBV6-3 with TRBJ2-1; D is perhaps TRBD1 (6 bases). The germline CDR1 and CDR2 sequences are MNHEY and SVGEGT. CDR3 length equals 15 residues. Between the trimmed V and J ends, which lost 5 bases and 10 bases, there was a span of 21 bases. CDR3 coding DNA: TGTGCCAGCAGTCACAGATCGACAGGTAACCACGAGCAGTTCTTC. It codes for CASSHRSTGNHEQFF.

This clonotype was observed at least ten times. This sequence joins TRBV27 and TRBJ1-4; 10 bases agree with TRBD1. The germline gives CDR1 MNHEY, CDR2 SMNVEV (reference sequence). J gave up 3 bases and V 5 bases, and 12 bases lay outside the gene matches. This CDR3 has 18 residues. CDR3 loop: CASSTLSTGGVANEKLFF. The CDR3 DNA is TGTGCCAGCAGTACGCTATCGACAGGGGGCGTGGCTAATGAAAAACTGTTTTTT.

This sequence joins TRBV7-2 and TRBJ2-5; 7 positions match TRBD2. This CDR3 has 16 residues. CDR1 SGHTA and CDR2 FQGNSA come from the germline V gene. J lost 7 bases, V lost 1 base, and 12 bases had no gene match. The CDR3 region is CASSLVGGSLAGTQYF. The CDR3 bases are TGTGCCAGCAGCTTAGTGGGCGGGAGCTTGGCTGGGACCCAGTACTTC.

This clonotype was seen a few times. The rearrangement links TRBV24-1 to TRBJ2-3; D unclear. The ends were cut back, 2 bases at V and 8 bases at J, with 10 bases in the middle. The CDR3 is 13 residues long. Germline V gives CDR1 KGHDR, CDR2 SFDVKD. This CDR3 is CATSDSDWSTQYF. Written as DNA, the CDR3 is TGTGCCACCAGTGATTCCGACTGGAGTACGCAGTATTTT.

This clonotype showed up many times. The chain recombines TRBV2 with TRBJ2-1; weak D call: TRBD2 (5 bases). Trimming left V 2 bases short and J 12 bases short, with 14 bases between. Germline V gives CDR1 SNHLY, CDR2 FYNNEI. CDR3 length: 13 amino acids. DNA for the CDR3: TGTGCCAGCAGTGAATCCGCGGGTCTCGGGCAGTTCTTC. This sequence encodes CASSESAGLGQFF.

This clonotype was recorded at least ten times. This sequence joins TRBV11-2 and TRBJ2-4; 8 bases fit TRBD1. CDR3 size: 15 residues. Trimming at V came to 5 bases and at J to 4 bases, leaving 7 bases not matched to a gene. Germline lookup yields CDR1 SGHAT and CDR2 FQNNGV. The CDR3 loop reads CASSTFDRGKNIQYF. The CDR3 coding sequence is TGTGCCAGCAGCACTTTCGACAGGGGAAAAAACATTCAGTACTTC.

This clonotype was detected many times. The chain joins TRBV6-1 to TRBJ2-6; 10 bases fit TRBD1. With 6 bases clipped from V and 0 bases from J, the junction kept 5 bases outside the gene matches. CDR3 length: 17 amino acids. From germline, CDR1 is MNHNS and CDR2 SASEGT. The CDR3 DNA sequence: TGTGCCAGCAGGGACAGGGGGTTATTCTCTGGGGCCAACGTCCTGACTTTC. It is translated as CASRDRGLFSGANVLTF.

This clonotype was seen ten or more times. This sequence joins TRBV20-1 and TRBJ2-3; 7 bases match TRBD1. Germline assignment: CDR1 DFQATT and CDR2 SNEGSKA (reference sequence). The trim removed 7 bases at V and 3 bases at J, leaving 13 bases unmatched. The CDR3 is 15 amino acids. CDR3 region: CSVMLLTQGTDTQYF. Written as DNA, the CDR3 is TGCAGTGTCATGCTTCTAACACAGGGGACAGATACGCAGTATTTT.